The 27 T cell receptor beta chains presented below share a single source sample, sequenced in a study of beta chain features in type 1 diabetes. As every portion of the isolated RNA was reverse transcribed, the sequencing read expressed TCRB transcripts. Measured with immunoSEQ multiplex PCR; TCRdb has only the in-frame clones, and not every one. The table shows some 240,000 clones, with approximately 11% occurring only once. Sequenced input: central memory CD4+ T cells from blood. These receptors were taken from a man in his late teens or twenties in good health.

This clone was observed a few times. J is TRBJ2-2 and V is TRBV15; 14 bases are shared with TRBD2. From germline, CDR1 is LNHNV and CDR2 YYDKDF (reference sequence). J lost 11 bases, V lost 6 bases, and 8 bases had no gene match. The CDR3 spans 15 residues. The CDR3 spells CATRGLAGGQNELFF. DNA for the CDR3: TGTGCCACCAGAGGACTAGCGGGAGGTCAAAACGAGCTGTTTTTT.

This clone was detected many times. The chain carries TRBV21-1 and TRBJ2-1; TRBD2, the D gene given by the table, was not confirmed from the DNA. TRBV21-1 is recorded as a pseudogene. This CDR3 region has 12 residues. The CDR3: CASSTPPGEQFF. The CDR3, as DNA: TGTGCCAGCAGCACCCCCCCCGGTGAGCAGTTCTTC.

The chain employs TRBV7-6 and TRBJ2-3; 8 nucleotides align to TRBD1. Germline loops: CDR1 SGHVS, CDR2 FNYEAQ. After removal of 5 bases from V and 5 bases from J, the junction contained 6 bases not matched to a gene. This CDR3 comprises 14 residues. For the CDR3, the DNA is TGTGCCAGCAGCCCGAACAGGGGGGAAGATACGCAGTATTTT. Its translation is CASSPNRGEDTQYF.

The chain couples TRBV30 to TRBJ1-5, with a weak D call TRBD1 (5 bases). This CDR3 spans 15 amino acids. Germline CDR1 reads GTSNPN; CDR2 reads SVGIG (reference sequence). Trimming stripped 3 bases from V and 4 bases from J, with 16 bases between. The DNA of the CDR3 is TGTGCCTGGAGCTCAACCGGGACCGTGAATCAGCCCCAGCATTTT. This encodes CAWSSTGTVNQPQHF.

This clone was detected ten times or more. The chain couples TRBV9 to TRBJ1-1; the match to TRBD1 covers 8 bases. The germline CDR1 and CDR2 sequences are SGDLS and YYNGEE. This CDR3 has 15 residues. Trimming took 0 bases from V and 5 from J; bases not matched to a gene: 6. CDR3 in DNA: TGTGCCAGCAGCGTAGCCCCAGGGGGCGAGACTGAAGCTTTCTTT. Its protein is CASSVAPGGETEAFF.

In its sample, this clone was seen a few times. This chain connects TRBV11-2 to TRBJ2-1; no clear D. Germline V gene lookup returns CDR1 SGHAT and CDR2 FQNNGV. This CDR3 is 11 amino acids long. V gave up 1 base and J gave up 15 bases, with 10 bases separating them. CDR3 in DNA: TGTGCCAGCAGCTTAGCACTCCCGGCGTTCTTC. This encodes CASSLALPAFF.

The genes are TRBV5-1 and TRBJ2-1; D not resolved. The CDR3 length is 15 residues. V lost 3 bases and J 5 bases, leaving 15 bases between the germline ends. Germline lookup yields CDR1 SGHRS and CDR2 YFSETQ. The CDR3: CASSSGVGGNNEQFF. The CDR3 DNA is TGCGCCAGCAGCTCGGGCGTGGGCGGCAACAATGAGCAGTTCTTC.

Notes on this clone: A far larger clone is only one base removed, so a read error is likely. The V call is TRBV29-1, the J call TRBJ2-1, with D perhaps matching TRBD2 (6 bases). The germline V gene encodes CDR1 SQVTM and CDR2 ANQGSEA. V was cut by 3 bases and J by 0 bases, with 12 bases left in between. CDR3 size: 15 residues. The CDR3 DNA reads as TGCAGCGTTGACGGGGACGGGAGCTCCTACAATGAGCAGTTCTTC. Translating gives CSVDGDGSSYNEQFF.

V and J are TRBV5-1 and TRBJ2-3; D might be TRBD1 (6 bases). CDR1 is SGHRS, CDR2 YFSETQ, per germline. The ends were cut back, 4 bases at V and 4 bases at J, with 22 bases in the middle. The CDR3 sequence is 17 residues long. Here the CDR3 reads CASSPGRTGSSPDTQYF. In DNA, the CDR3 is TGCGCCAGCAGCCCGGGGAGAACAGGGTCAAGCCCAGATACGCAGTATTTT. Using reference TRBV5-1 and TRBJ2-3 for the parts outside the CDR3, the full variable domain is KAGVTQTPRYLIKTRGQQVTLSCSPISGHRSVSWYQQTPGQGLQFLFEYFSETQRNKGNFPGRFSGRQFSNSRSEMNVSTLELGDSALYLCASSPGRTGSSPDTQYFGPGTRLTVL.

This clone has ten or more counts. Additional DNA sequences in this sample encode the identical CDR3. The chain combines TRBV2 with TRBJ2-3; D is ambiguous. The V end was cut by 4 bases, the J end by 0 bases, with 8 bases between. The CDR3 loop spans 14 amino acids. Looked up from germline, CDR1 is SNHLY and CDR2 is FYNNEI. CDR3 nucleotide sequence: TGTGCCAGCAGTGTCCCGACTAGCACAGATACGCAGTATTTT. This gives the protein CASSVPTSTDTQYF.

V gene TRBV18 combines with J gene TRBJ2-5; 10 positions match TRBD2. Per the germline V gene, CDR1 is KGHSH and CDR2 is LQKENI. J gave up 9 bases and V 0 bases, and 4 bases lay outside the gene matches. This CDR3 has 14 amino acids. The CDR3 nucleotides read TGTGCCAGCTCACCACCATCCAGCGGGAGGGCCCAGTACTTC. This codes for CASSPPSSGRAQYF.

This clone was detected a few times. The genes are TRBV7-9 and TRBJ1-1; 8 bases fit TRBD1. The V gene's germline CDR1 is SEHNR and CDR2 FQNEAQ (reference sequence). J gave up 10 bases and V 5 bases, and 3 bases lay outside the gene matches. CDR3 length: 11 amino acids. The CDR3 reads CASSRTGGAFF. CDR3 DNA: TGTGCCAGCAGCAGAACAGGGGGAGCTTTCTTT.

This clone appeared many times. The V gene is TRBV5-1, the J gene TRBJ2-4; 13 positions agree with TRBD2. The CDR3 is 17 residues long. Per the germline V gene, CDR1 is SGHRS and CDR2 is YFSETQ. V shed 2 bases and J 2 bases; nucleotides not matched to a gene: 4. The CDR3 is CASSFLGLAGPKNIQYF. The CDR3 DNA sequence: TGCGCCAGCAGCTTCTTGGGACTAGCGGGACCCAAAAACATTCAGTACTTC.

A few counts support this clone. V and J are TRBV2 and TRBJ2-7; D might be TRBD1 (5 bases). The germline V and J ends were trimmed by 6 bases and 12 bases, with 18 bases remaining between them. Germline assignment: CDR1 SNHLY and CDR2 FYNNEI. The CDR3 has 12 residues. CDR3 residues: CASRRVQAEWYF. DNA of the CDR3: TGTGCCAGCAGAAGGGTACAGGCCGAGTGGTACTTC.

This clone was seen a handful of times. The CDR3 nucleotides are TGTGCCAGCAGCTTCGCGGGAGCTGAGACAGATACGCAGTATTTT. Its translation is CASSFAGAETDTQYF. V and J are TRBV5-4 and TRBJ2-3, with 7 bases matching TRBD2. V was pared by 2 bases and J by 3 bases, with 6 bases of the junction left unmatched. The CDR3 sequence is 15 residues long. Germline V gene lookup returns CDR1 SGHNT and CDR2 YYREEE (reference sequence).

This clone appeared a few times. The CDR3 loop is CATSRALAGGPVGDTQYF. For the CDR3, the DNA is TGTGCCACCAGCAGGGCCCTAGCGGGAGGGCCAGTAGGAGATACGCAGTATTTT. V gene TRBV15 combines with J gene TRBJ2-3; 12 bases fit TRBD2. The ends lost 3 bases at V and 5 bases at J; junction bases unmatched: 12. CDR1 and CDR2 (germline): LNHNV, YYDKDF (reference sequence). This CDR3 comprises 18 residues.

This clone was seen a handful of times. The CDR3 spells CSGQFGDTQYF. CDR3 nucleotide sequence: TGCAGTGGCCAGTTCGGCGATACGCAGTATTTT. This chain links TRBV20-1 with TRBJ2-3; D not certain. V was cut by 7 bases and J by 6 bases, with 11 bases left in between. Germline V gene data show CDR1 as DFQATT and CDR2 as SNEGSKA (reference sequence). This CDR3 has 11 amino acids.

The V gene is TRBV5-1, the J gene TRBJ2-7; perhaps TRBD2 as D (7 bases). V was pared by 5 bases and J by 2 bases, with 20 bases between. The germline V gene encodes CDR1 SGHRS and CDR2 YFSETQ. The CDR3 sequence is 16 residues long. The chain's CDR3 is CASRRGQSGGAYEQYF. As DNA, the CDR3 is TGCGCCAGCAGAAGAGGACAGTCGGGGGGAGCCTACGAGCAGTACTTC.

This clone was recorded at least ten times. The chain is built from TRBV15 and TRBJ2-2; D perhaps matches TRBD2 (6 bases). V dropped 0 bases and J dropped 4 bases, with 9 bases sitting between them. The length of the CDR3 is 15 residues. The germline CDR1 and CDR2 sequences are LNHNV and YYDKDF (reference sequence). In DNA form, the CDR3 reads TGTGCCACCAGCAGAGATGGGAGGATCACCGGGGAGCTGTTTTTT. Translated, it gives CATSRDGRITGELFF.

This clone came up a few times. The V call is TRBV19, the J call TRBJ2-5; 10 bases align to TRBD2. This CDR3 is built from 17 residues. The V gene's germline CDR1 is LNHDA and CDR2 SQIVND (reference sequence). Trimming at V came to 5 bases and at J to 4 bases, leaving 13 bases not matched to a gene. In DNA, the CDR3 is TGTGCCAGTAGTCGCCGGGCTAGCGGGAGTCTCGGAGAGACCCAGTACTTC. The encoded protein is CASSRRASGSLGETQYF.

To note about this clone: This sample also contains other DNA sequences that code for the same CDR3. The rearrangement links TRBV5-1 to TRBJ2-1; D uncertain. Trimming took 0 bases from V and 5 from J, leaving 6 bases between them. The CDR3 is 13 amino acids. CDR1 is SGHRS and CDR2 is YFSETQ in the germline V gene. CDR3 in DNA: TGCGCCAGCAGCTTGGGACCAAACAATGAGCAGTTCTTC. Translating it yields CASSLGPNNEQFF.

This CDR3 is CAWSVLGVQGEKLFF. The CDR3, as DNA: TGTGCCTGGAGTGTATTAGGAGTTCAGGGGGAAAAACTGTTTTTT. The gene calls are TRBV30 and TRBJ1-4, with a tentative D call TRBD1 (6 bases). The germline V gene encodes CDR1 GTSNPN and CDR2 SVGIG (reference sequence). The CDR3 totals 15 residues. Trimming shortened V by 0 bases and J by 8 bases, and 16 bases separated the two germline ends.

This clone occurred a few times. V gene TRBV11-2 combines with J gene TRBJ2-7; D possibly corresponds to TRBD1 (5 bases). Germline V lookup: CDR1 SGHAT, CDR2 FQNNGV. The CDR3 totals 15 residues. V was cut by 2 bases and J by 5 bases, with 16 bases left in between. The CDR3 is CASSLWAGNQDEQYF. In DNA form, the CDR3 reads TGTGCCAGCAGCTTATGGGCAGGGAACCAAGACGAGCAGTACTTC.

The chain uses TRBV25-1 and TRBJ2-6; the D call may be TRBD1 or TRBD2 (5 bases each). Trimming took off 2 bases at V and 6 bases at J, with 11 bases between the two ends. This CDR3 has 15 residues. The V gene's germline CDR1 is MGHDK and CDR2 SYGVNS. CDR3 bases: TGTGCCAGCAGTGAAACCCGGGGCGAGGCCAACGTCCTGACTTTC. Encoded protein: CASSETRGEANVLTF.

The rearrangement joins TRBV2 to TRBJ2-7, with D perhaps matching TRBD1 (6 bases). Deletions cut 8 bases from V and 2 bases from J, with 10 bases between. Germline V gene sequence: CDR1 SNHLY, CDR2 FYNNEI. The CDR3 spans 12 residues. CDR3 loop: CASRRGPYEQYF. In nucleotides, the CDR3 is TGTGCCAGCCGCAGGGGTCCCTACGAGCAGTACTTC. The variable domain in full, with the rest retrieved from reference TRBV2 and TRBJ2-7, is EPEVTQTPSHQVTQMGQEVILRCVPISNHLYFYWYRQILGQKVEFLVSFYNNEISEKSEIFDDQFSVERPDGSNFTLKIRSTKLEDSAMYFCASRRGPYEQYFGPGTRLTVT.

This clone has a handful of counts. In nucleotides, the CDR3 is TGTGCCAGCAGCTTAGGGACTAGCGGTTTCCAAGAGACCCAGTACTTC. This sequence encodes CASSLGTSGFQETQYF. J is TRBJ2-5 and V is TRBV7-9; 10 bases match TRBD2. Germline trimming cut 1 base from V and 1 base from J; bases unmatched to any gene: 3. This CDR3 contains 16 residues. The germline V gene has CDR1 SEHNR and CDR2 FQNEAQ (reference sequence).

A few counts support this clone. This chain connects TRBV30 to TRBJ2-1; no reliable D call. This CDR3 spans 12 amino acids. In germline, CDR1 is GTSNPN, CDR2 SVGIG (reference sequence). V was cut by 2 bases and J by 7 bases, with 9 bases left in between. The CDR3 DNA is TGTGCCTGGAGTTTTAGGGCGAATGAGCAGTTCTTC. Translating gives CAWSFRANEQFF.